This TCR beta chain originates from a study of T cell clusters in autoimmune cytopenias. Study outcomes and limitations: Functional roles of the in silico T cell clusters still await experimental validation.

This clonotype is classed as medium-sized by frequency. Its target is not known. Tens of thousands of genome equivalents of blood DNA were amplified for TRB. The CDR3 contains 11 residues. CDR1 and CDR2 from the germline V gene are LNHNV and YYDKDF (reference sequence). TRB was amplified by touch-down multiplex PCR, primer pools A and B combined. No DNA is given; TCRdb re-called the multiplex PCR reads and lists each CDR3 protein once. Its listing shows several thousand distinct CDR3 sequences. Sequenced: peripheral blood. This clonotype was sampled from a human donor with an autoimmune cytopenia or autoimmune hepatitis (not recorded which). The chain combines TRBV15 with TRBJ2-1. CDR3 sequence: CATSRKGEQFF.